This TCR beta chain derives from a study of OX40 agonist ivuxolimab in advanced cancers. Study-level background: Ivuxolimab was a fully human IgG2 agonistic monoclonal antibody targeting the costimulatory receptor OX40 (CD134). Of the approximately 50 dose-escalation patients, hepatocellular carcinoma was present in around 20, melanoma in approximately 15, renal cell carcinoma in 9 and head and neck cancer in 9. Intravenous ivuxolimab was administered to patients every 2 weeks at six dose levels: 0.01, 0.1, 0.3, 1.5, 3 and 10 mg/kg. Patients were allowed to have had prior anti-PD-1, anti-PD-L1 or anti-CTLA-4 therapy, and approximately 40% of the dose-escalation patients had been treated with checkpoint inhibitors. Partial responses occurred in three dose-escalation patients, of whom one had hepatocellular carcinoma and two had cutaneous melanoma. The purpose of peripheral TCRbeta sequencing was to test whether ivuxolimab changed TCR sequence diversity and led to clonal T-cell expansion. The monotherapy dose-escalation portion (N of about 49 patients) of the phase I ivuxolimab trial is reported in the paper. The dose-escalation cohort was 82.7% male with a mean age of approximately 59 years, ranging from roughly 20 to 85.

Concerning this clone: Its cognate antigen has yet to be identified. There are no base qualities to consult, and no much larger clone falls within one base.

Trimming takes 0 bases from V and 2 bases from J, and the germline ends sit 8 bases apart. Taken from cysteine to phenylalanine, the CDR3 has 14 residues. The retained sequence is limited to the CDR3, 42 bases, with the frame set at the first base. Sequences SGHKS (CDR1) and YYEKEE (CDR2) are obtained from the germline V gene (reference sequence). Overall study outcomes, separate from this receptor: On average, CD8+ T cells showed more expanded clones than CD4+ T cells after ivuxolimab. Low levels of normalized T-cell clonal expansion were also seen in some patients who did not respond. The antigen specificity of the peripheral T cells that underwent clonal expansion was not determined. At doses of 0.1 to 3.0 mg/kg, clonal expansion of both CD4+ and CD8+ blood T cells was observed from baseline to week 6. In the 0.1-3.0 mg/kg groups, partial responders were among the patients with the lowest normalized peripheral clonal expansion, particularly in CD8+ T cells.

For sequencing of the TCRbeta CDR3 region, genomic DNA was extracted from the sorted cells. The immunoSEQ Assay was used to sequence the TCRbeta CDR3 regions. The table comes from immuneACCESS by way of TCRdb, which keeps in-frame sequences with V and J called. Part of the clones is missing from these tables; in studies checked, under half for an unresolved V gene and the rest for unknown reasons. The sample has around 92,000 clones on record, roughly 94% of them singletons. The ten largest clones take up less than 0.2% of the sample. The trial excluded patients who had a history of autoimmune disease or who were on systemic immunosuppression. Peripheral blood for TCR sequencing was collected from all dose cohorts at baseline, on cycle 4 day 1, and on cycle 7 day 1. The samples were drawn from a first-in-human, open-label, multicenter phase I dose-escalation trial of ivuxolimab. Adults with locally advanced or metastatic melanoma, renal cell carcinoma, hepatocellular carcinoma or head and neck squamous cell carcinoma were enrolled in the trial. CD4+ and CD8+ T cells were sorted separately from peripheral blood before TCR sequencing.

The chain is made from TRBV5-5 and TRBJ1-2; the D segment cannot be called with confidence. The input for sequencing was CD4+ or CD8+ T cells sorted from blood, taken in a trial of the OX40 agonist ivuxolimab. The TCR sequence derives from an adult with an advanced solid tumor such as melanoma, head and neck, liver or kidney cancer. At the DNA level, the sequence is TGTGCCAGCAGCTTGGTACGGTACAACTATGGCTACACCTTC. This gives the protein CASSLVRYNYGYTF.